The present T cell receptor beta chain was sequenced within a study of blood T cells in healthy people across ages. Study in general: About one barcoded beta molecule per two T cells was the capture yield of template switching. Study-wide points: In long-lived donors, naive CD4+ cell counts and diversity exceeded those of aged donors.

From germline, CDR1 is SQVTM and CDR2 ANQGSEA. Trimming took off 6 bases at V and 4 bases at J, with 15 bases between the two ends. The CDR3 extends over 13 amino acids. Each individual donor underwent a draw of ten milliliters of peripheral blood. Combining a sample-barcoded 5' primer with a J-beta primer mix, a second PCR ran for about 7 to 12 cycles. Each single sample gave us at least 2.5 million CDR3-containing paired-end reads. TCRdb reprocessed the 5' RACE reads via MiXCR and lists one record per CDR3 protein. Of over 600,000 distinct CDR3 sequences in the sample, about 47% are singletons; the top ten hold around 18%. A note on this clonotype: No antigen is known for it.

The chain carries TRBV29-1 and TRBJ1-1, with a weak D call TRBD1 (5 bases). Sequencing input: blood. This TCR came from a man older than 75 in good health. The CDR3 DNA is TGCAGCGTCGTGGGACGGGGGGTCACTGAAGCTTTCTTT. Amino acids: CSVVGRGVTEAFF.